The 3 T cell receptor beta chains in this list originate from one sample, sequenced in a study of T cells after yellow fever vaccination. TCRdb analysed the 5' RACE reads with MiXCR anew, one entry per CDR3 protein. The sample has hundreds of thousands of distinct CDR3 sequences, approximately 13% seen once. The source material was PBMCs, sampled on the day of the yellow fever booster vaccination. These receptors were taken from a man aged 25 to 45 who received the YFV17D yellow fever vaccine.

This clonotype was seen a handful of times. CDR3 in DNA: TGTGCCAGTAAGGGCAGGGAAAACACTGAAGCTTTCTTT. Its translation is CASKGRENTEAFF. The rearrangement uses TRBV19 and TRBJ1-1; D perhaps matches TRBD1 (5 bases). V dropped 7 bases and J dropped 2 bases, with 11 bases sitting between them. This CDR3 has 13 residues. CDR1 and CDR2 from the germline V gene are LNHDA and SQIVND (reference sequence).

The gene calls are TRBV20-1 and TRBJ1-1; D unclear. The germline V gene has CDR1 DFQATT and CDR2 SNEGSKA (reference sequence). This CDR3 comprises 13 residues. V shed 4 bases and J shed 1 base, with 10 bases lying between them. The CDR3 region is CSAKRAQNTEAFF. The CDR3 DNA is TGCAGTGCTAAGAGGGCTCAGAACACTGAAGCTTTCTTT.

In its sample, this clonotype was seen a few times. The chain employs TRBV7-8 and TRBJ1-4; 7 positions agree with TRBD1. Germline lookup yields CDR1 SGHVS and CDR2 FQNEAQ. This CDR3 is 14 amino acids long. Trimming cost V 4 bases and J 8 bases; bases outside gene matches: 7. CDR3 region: CASSWGTDVEKLFF. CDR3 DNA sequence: TGTGCCAGCAGCTGGGGGACAGATGTGGAAAAACTGTTTTTT. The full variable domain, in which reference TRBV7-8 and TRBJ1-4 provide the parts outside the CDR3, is GAGVSQSPRYKVAKRGQDVALRCDPISGHVSLFWYQQALGQGPEFLTYFQNEAQLDKSGLPSDRFFAERPEGSVSTLKIQRTQQEDSAVYLCASSWGTDVEKLFFGSGTQLSVL.